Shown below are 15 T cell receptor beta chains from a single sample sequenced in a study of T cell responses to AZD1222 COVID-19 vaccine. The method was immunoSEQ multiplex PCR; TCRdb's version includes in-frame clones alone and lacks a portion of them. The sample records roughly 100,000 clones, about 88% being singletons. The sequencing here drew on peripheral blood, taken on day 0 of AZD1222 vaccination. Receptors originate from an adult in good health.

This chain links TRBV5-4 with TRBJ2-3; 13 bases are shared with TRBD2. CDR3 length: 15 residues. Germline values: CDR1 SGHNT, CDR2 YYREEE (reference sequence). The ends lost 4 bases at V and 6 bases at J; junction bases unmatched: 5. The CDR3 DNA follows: TGTGCCAGCAGCGGAGGGACTAGCGGGGTTGATACGCAGTATTTT. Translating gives CASSGGTSGVDTQYF.

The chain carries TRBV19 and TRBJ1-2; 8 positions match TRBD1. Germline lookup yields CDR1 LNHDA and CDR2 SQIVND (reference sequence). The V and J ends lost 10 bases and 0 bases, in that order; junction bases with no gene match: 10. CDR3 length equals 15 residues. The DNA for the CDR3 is TGTGCCACCAGGGACAGGTTCCAAGCTAACTATGGCTACACCTTC. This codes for CATRDRFQANYGYTF.

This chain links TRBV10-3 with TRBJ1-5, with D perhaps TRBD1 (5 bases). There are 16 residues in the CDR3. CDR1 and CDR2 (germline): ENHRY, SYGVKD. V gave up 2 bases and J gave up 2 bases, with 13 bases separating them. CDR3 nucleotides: TGTGCCATCAGTGAGGGGGGGGGTGCGGGCAATCAGCCCCAGCATTTT. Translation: CAISEGGGAGNQPQHF.

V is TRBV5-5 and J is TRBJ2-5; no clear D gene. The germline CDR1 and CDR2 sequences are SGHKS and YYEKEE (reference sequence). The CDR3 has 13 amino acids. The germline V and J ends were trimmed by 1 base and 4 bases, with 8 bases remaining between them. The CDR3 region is CASSLLDSETQYF. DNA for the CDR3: TGTGCCAGCAGCTTGTTGGATTCAGAGACCCAGTACTTC.

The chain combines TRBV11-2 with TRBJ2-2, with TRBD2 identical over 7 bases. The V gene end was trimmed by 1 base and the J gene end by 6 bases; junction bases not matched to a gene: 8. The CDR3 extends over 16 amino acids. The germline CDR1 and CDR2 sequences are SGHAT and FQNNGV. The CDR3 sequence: CASSLVGRAGAGELFF. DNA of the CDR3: TGTGCCAGCAGCTTAGTGGGCAGGGCGGGGGCCGGGGAGCTGTTTTTT.

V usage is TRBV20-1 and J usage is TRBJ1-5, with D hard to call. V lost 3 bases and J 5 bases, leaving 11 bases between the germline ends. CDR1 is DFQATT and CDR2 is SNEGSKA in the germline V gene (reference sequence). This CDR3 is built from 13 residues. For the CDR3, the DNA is TGCAGTGCTAGTAGGAGGGAGGATCAGCCCCAGCATTTT. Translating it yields CSASRREDQPQHF.

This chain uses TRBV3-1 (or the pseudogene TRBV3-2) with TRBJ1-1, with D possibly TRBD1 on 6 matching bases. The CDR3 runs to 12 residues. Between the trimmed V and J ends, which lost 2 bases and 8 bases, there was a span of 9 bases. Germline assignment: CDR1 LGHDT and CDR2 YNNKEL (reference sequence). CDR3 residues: CASSQPQGEAFF. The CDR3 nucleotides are TGTGCCAGCAGCCAACCACAGGGAGAAGCTTTCTTT.

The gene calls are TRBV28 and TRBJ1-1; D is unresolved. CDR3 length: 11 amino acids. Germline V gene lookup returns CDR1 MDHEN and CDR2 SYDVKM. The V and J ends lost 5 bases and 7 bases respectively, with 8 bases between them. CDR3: CASSQRVEAFF. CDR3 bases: TGTGCCAGCAGTCAAAGAGTTGAAGCTTTCTTT.

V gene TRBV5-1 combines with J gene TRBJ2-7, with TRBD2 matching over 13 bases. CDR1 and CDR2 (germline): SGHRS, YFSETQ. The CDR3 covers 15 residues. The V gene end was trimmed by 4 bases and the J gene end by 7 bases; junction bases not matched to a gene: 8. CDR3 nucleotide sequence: TGCGCCAGCAGCCCTCGGACTAGCGGGAGTCGGGAGCAGTACTTC. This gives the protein CASSPRTSGSREQYF.

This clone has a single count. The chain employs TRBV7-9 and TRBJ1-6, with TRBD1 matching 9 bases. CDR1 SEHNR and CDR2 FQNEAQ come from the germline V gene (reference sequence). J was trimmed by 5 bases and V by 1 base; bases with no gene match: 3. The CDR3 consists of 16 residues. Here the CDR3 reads CASSLDGTGHNSPLHF. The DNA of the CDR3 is TGTGCCAGCAGCTTAGACGGGACAGGGCATAATTCACCCCTCCACTTT.

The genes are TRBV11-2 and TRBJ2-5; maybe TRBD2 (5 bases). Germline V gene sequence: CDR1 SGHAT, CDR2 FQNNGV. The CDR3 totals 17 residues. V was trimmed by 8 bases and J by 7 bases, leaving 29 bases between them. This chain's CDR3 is CASASLGVGSLAGTQYF. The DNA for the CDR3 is TGTGCCAGCGCTTCCCTGGGAGTCGGTTCTCTGGCTGGGACCCAGTACTTC.

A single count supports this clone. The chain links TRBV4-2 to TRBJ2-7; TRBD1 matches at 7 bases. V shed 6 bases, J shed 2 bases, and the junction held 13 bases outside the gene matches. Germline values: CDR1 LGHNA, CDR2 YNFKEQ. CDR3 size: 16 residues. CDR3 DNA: TGTGCCAGCAGTCCAAGTCCGGGACAGAGGGCCTACGAGCAGTACTTC. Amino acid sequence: CASSPSPGQRAYEQYF.

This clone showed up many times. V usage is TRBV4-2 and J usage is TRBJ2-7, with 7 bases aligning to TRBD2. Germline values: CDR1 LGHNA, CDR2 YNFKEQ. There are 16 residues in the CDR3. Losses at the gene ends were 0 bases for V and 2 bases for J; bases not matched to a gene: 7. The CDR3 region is CASSQESSGVPYEQYF. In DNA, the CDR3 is TGTGCCAGCAGCCAAGAGTCTAGCGGTGTCCCCTACGAGCAGTACTTC.

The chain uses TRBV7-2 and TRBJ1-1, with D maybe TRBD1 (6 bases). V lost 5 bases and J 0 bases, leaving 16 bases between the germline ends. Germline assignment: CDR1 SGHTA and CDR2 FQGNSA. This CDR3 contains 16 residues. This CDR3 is CASSAVTGPMNTEAFF. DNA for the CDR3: TGTGCCAGCAGCGCAGTGACAGGACCTATGAACACTGAAGCTTTCTTT.

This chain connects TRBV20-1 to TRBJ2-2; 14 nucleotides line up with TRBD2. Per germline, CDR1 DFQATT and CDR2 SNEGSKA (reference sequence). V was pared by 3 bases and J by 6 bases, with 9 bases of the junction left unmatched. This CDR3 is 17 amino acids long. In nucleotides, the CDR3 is TGCAGTGCTAGTGGACTAGCGGGGGGCTCCACCCCCGGGGAGCTGTTTTTT. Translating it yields CSASGLAGGSTPGELFF.